This TCR beta chain was documented in a study of monozygotic twins with inflammatory bowel disease. Reprocessing the 5' RACE reads, TCRdb reports a single entry for every CDR3 protein and omits DNA. Recorded for this sample: approximately 390,000 distinct CDR3 sequences. Input material: blood. The sequence was obtained from a human donor with ulcerative colitis or Crohn's disease, or a healthy co-twin of an affected twin (not recorded which).

CDR3 protein: CASSLFSGLQETQYF. The rearrangement uses TRBV5-1 and TRBJ2-5. CDR3 size: 15 residues. Germline V gene lookup returns CDR1 SGHRS and CDR2 YFSETQ.